This T cell receptor (beta chain) originates from a study of cytomegalovirus exposure and HLA in healthy donors (dated by TCRdb to the late 2010s). About the study as a whole: In an earlier analysis of under 750 of the donors, approximately 260 Gb of sequence data and 100 million or so unique TCR beta sequences from about 190 million T cells were reported. About 310 gigabases of sequencing data and 70 million to 85 million unique TCR sequences were included in an early release covering roughly 700 HLA-typed donors. Among the roughly 400 genotyped donors, 75% to 90% belonged to the genetic ancestry cluster associated with self-reported Caucasian donors. The aim of the study was to test whether cataloging public T cell receptors could identify signatures of past pathogen exposure. Using immunosequencing, the study profiled T cell repertoires from about 620 subjects and related those repertoires to cytomegalovirus serostatus. In addition to the first cohort of 666 subjects, a separate validation cohort of 130 or so different subjects was used. To predict cytomegalovirus infection status, the study brought together high-throughput TCR immunosequencing, statistical association of individual TCRs with disease status, and machine learning. A later analysis re-examined previously published TCR beta repertoires from about 700 donors and added high-resolution HLA genotyping to investigate patterns of TCR occurrence. Rather than drawing on any new phenotypic data, the later analysis identified candidate immune exposures from TCR beta sequences and the way those sequences occurred across donors. To decide whether each TCR beta V gene segment behaved as functional or pseudogenic, an earlier analysis of approximately 620 of the donors relied on high-throughput TCR beta sequencing. Alongside the repertoire data, information on donor age, sex, ethnicity and CMV serostatus was compiled. A later genetic analysis used genome-wide SNP genotypes for about 60% of the 666 donors, treating that subset as a discovery cohort. Every discovery cohort repertoire had been produced on one sequencing platform. HLA typing included class I and class II loci at four-digit resolution. Typing coverage varied by locus: 629-630 donors for A, B, C, DRB1 and DQB1; 500 to 550 for DQA1; approximately 570 for DPA1; about 450 for DPB1. Roughly five DR-DQ haplotypes were handled as single units for association and clustering, since linkage in the cohort was strong. On average, roughly 240,000 unique TCR beta nucleotide sequences were sequenced per donor among some 420 genotyped donors of the cohort, with 15% to 20% of those sequences being non-productive. Points the paper makes about the study in general: While some public TCRs were present in many individuals, most TCR sequences turned up only very rarely across donors. According to a later analysis, parvovirus B19, influenza, CMV and Epstein-Barr virus appeared linked to several top co-occurrence clusters. A later genetic analysis reported fewer N-insertions in productive TCRs among donors in an Asian-associated ancestry cluster than the roughly 640-donor mean. According to the authors, the approach could potentially be generalized to other disease states and immunological phenotypes. When HLA alleles, especially DR and DQ, strongly co-occurred, attributing TCR associations to individual alleles was difficult. In the study, approximately 160 TCR beta chains were listed as associated with cytomegalovirus. Three of the identified cytomegalovirus-associated TCR beta chains were confirmed in vitro to be specific for cytomegalovirus antigens. Some IMGT-functional V segments, including TRBV6-2 and TRBV6-3, could not be told apart with the 87-base-pair reads, so those segments were excluded. In a later analysis, HLA-associated TCR beta chains showed more clonal expansion and lower generation probabilities than non-associated chains that were equally common. The classifier was reported to diagnose cytomegalovirus status with high specificity and sensitivity in both the original cohort and the validation cohort. Immune exposure information for the cohort was limited to CMV serostatus. Specific HLA alleles were associated with 15,000 to 20,000 TCR beta sequences at a false discovery rate of 0.05 in a later analysis. Most CMV-associated TCR beta chains appeared to be HLA-restricted in a later analysis, and the HLA associations seemed to be driven largely by CMV exposure. Presence/absence analyses assumed roughly uniform sequencing depth across donors, an assumption that may not hold. Correlated functional status among segregating V segments might reflect linkage disequilibrium, but an unknown experimental factor could not be ruled out. A cluster of highly shared sequence variants was judged likely to represent a technical artifact of the sequencing pipeline. An earlier analysis of 587 of the donors showed that most TCR beta V segments appeared in productive rearrangements either about 90% or about 30% of the time, which broadly matched IMGT annotations. Because HLA typing was unavailable for some donors at each locus, only the typed subset was used in association tests. In a later genetic analysis, a missense DCLRE1C variant was associated with V-gene and J-gene trimming of TCR beta chains, and the association was replicated in an independent cohort. A later analysis found that TCR association rates varied across HLA loci, with DRB1 alleles showing the most associated TCRs and HLA-C alleles the fewest. The cohort was sequenced for TCR beta chains only, and without alpha or paired-chain data the features that could be detected were limited. Because counts were too low, fewer than 20 rarely observed V segments, including chromosome 9 orphons, were excluded from the earlier analysis of around 640 of the donors. A further reported finding was that TCR beta sequences accurately predicted the HLA-A and HLA-B alleles for most subjects in the first cohort.

The cohort comprised several hundred healthy bone marrow donors. Cohort members were all nominally healthy when sampled, although unrecorded immune exposures were likely present. The donor tested CMV seronegative, placing the donor among the 300 to 400 seronegative members of the cohort. Each donor provided a peripheral blood sample, and peripheral blood mononuclear cells were used for TCR beta sequencing. Genomic DNA was extracted from the blood cell samples with the Qiagen DNeasy Blood Extraction Kit. About this clone itself: Its binding antigen is unknown. The input lacks base qualities; no much larger clone sits a single base away.

The library was made by the immunoSEQ multiplex PCR assay. A mixture of 60 forward primers for TCR Vbeta segments and 13 reverse primers for TCR Jbeta segments was used in the multiplex PCR. Amplification of the CDR3 region of rearranged TCR beta genes was performed with a multiplex PCR assay on genomic DNA. On the Illumina HiSeq System, the amplified TCR beta libraries were sequenced as 87-base-pair reads. In the authors' own workflow: A later analysis tallied some 79 million unique TCR beta chains across the 640 or so repertoires, and roughly 11 million of those chains were shared by two or more donors. Raw reads were error-corrected and collapsed into unique sequences with a nearest-neighbor algorithm that merged closely related sequences to remove PCR and sequencing errors. CDR3 sequences were aligned to IMGT reference sequences to assign V, D and J gene segments. For a sequence to be retained, a match of at least six nucleotides to both a V gene segment and a J gene segment was required. Rearrangements were classified as productive when the CDR3 lacked stop codons and remained in frame with V and J, and all other rearrangements were classified as non-productive. CDR3 was defined by IMGT convention, running from the second conserved V-encoded cysteine to the conserved J-encoded phenylalanine. Sequences without an unambiguous match to a single V gene segment were excluded from the earlier analysis of 450 to 650 of the donors. An earlier analysis of just under 600 of the donors called V segments functional above 56.7% productive rearrangements and segregating when the between-donor standard deviation exceeded 5%. A statistical classification framework was developed to diagnose cytomegalovirus status using the catalog of TCR beta chain sequences. A later analysis assigned V and J genes by comparing TCR nucleotide sequences with IMGT/GENE-DB human TR gene sequences. In a later analysis, CDR3 sequences and most-parsimonious VDJ recombination scenarios were assigned using the TCRdist pipeline. In a later analysis, each TCR beta chain was defined by its CDR3 amino acid sequence together with its V-gene family, and reads without a unique V-gene family were excluded. As a way to deal with suspected cross-contamination and a sequencing artifact, a later analysis dropped 450 to 700 nucleotide sequences that were highly shared and had low generation probability. In a later analysis, a clonal expansion index was calculated for each public chain from normalized within-repertoire ranks of inferred template counts. In a later analysis, generation probabilities were computed using a VDJ recombination model fitted to out-of-frame rearrangements, and the results were checked against IGoR. A later analysis scored TCR-TCR, TCR-HLA and TCR-CMV co-occurrence with hypergeometric tests, applying a repertoire-size bias correction to TCR pairs. False discovery rates were estimated in a later analysis by permuting HLA or CMV assignments 20 times. In a later analysis, co-occurring TCRs were grouped with DBSCAN, and TCRdist sequence similarity was added when clustering was performed within HLA-allele-positive subsets. Repertoires with fewer than 30,000 or more than 120,000 public chains, plus five repertoires with anomalous nucleotide sharing, were excluded from co-occurrence clustering. The table was pulled from immuneACCESS by TCRdb, which kept in-frame rearrangements only. Such tables lose some clones; where checked, under half of the loss comes from unresolved V genes, and the rest has no known cause. Clone size and V and J calls were adopted from that table, with D and trimming inferred from the DNA. The sample table lists some 130,000 clones, 80% of them with a count of one. The biggest ten clones account for 2.5% to 3% of the sample.

The germline V gene specifies KGHSH as CDR1 and LQKENI as CDR2. The CDR3 contains 16 residues, cysteine and phenylalanine counted. Only CDR3 DNA remains: 48 bases, in frame from the first base. V is reduced by 2 bases and J by 3 bases, leaving a spacing of 15 bases between them. Sequences were obtained from PBMCs. The sequence came from a man between 25 and 39 years old in good health and CMV-seronegative. The V gene is TRBV18 and the J gene is TRBJ2-3; the D gene is perhaps TRBD2, from 5 matching bases. DNA sequence: TGTGCCAGCTCACCAACTAGAGGTTTCAGGACAGATACGCAGTATTTT. Its product reads: CASSPTRGFRTDTQYF.